The rows below give T cell receptor beta chains drawn from one sample of a study of T cells in Graves' hyperthyroidism and ophthalmopathy. TCRdb re-called the multiplex PCR reads with MiXCR, one entry per CDR3 protein. The sample contains roughly 510,000 distinct CDR3 sequences, less than 25% of which appear only once. The sample consisted of blood. The receptors were sampled from a man younger than 35 with Graves' hyperthyroidism. Each CDR3 is given with its conserved first and last residue. D genes are given only for firm matches. Expanded clones are given a class, and other clones once, few, many or no size at all.

J gene: TRBJ1-1; V gene: TRBV19; clone size: many; D gene: .; CDR3 DNA: TGTGCCAGTAGTATAGATGGCGAATCGAACACTGAAGCTTTCTTT; CDR3 protein: CASSIDGESNTEAFF
J gene: TRBJ1-1; V gene: TRBV6-1; clone size: many; D gene: .; CDR3 DNA: TGTGCCAGCAGTGAAATGGGCAGGGCGAACACTGAAGCTTTCTTT; CDR3 protein: CASSEMGRANTEAFF
J gene: TRBJ1-6; V gene: TRBV7-8; clone size: .; D gene: .; CDR3 DNA: TGTGCCAGCAGCTTAGTGGGGGGTTCCTATAATTCACCCCTCCACTTT; CDR3 protein: CASSLVGGSYNSPLHF
J gene: TRBJ1-2; V gene: TRBV28; clone size: many; D gene: TRBD1; CDR3 DNA: TGTGCCAGCGGGGGACAGGGAACCTCTAACTATGGCTACACCTTC; CDR3 protein: CASGGQGTSNYGYTF
J gene: TRBJ2-4; V gene: TRBV29-1; clone size: many; D gene: .; CDR3 DNA: TGCAGCGCCGCAGGGGCGGAAAACATTCAGTACTTC; CDR3 protein: CSAAGAENIQYF
J gene: TRBJ1-5; V gene: TRBV28; clone size: many; D gene: TRBD1; CDR3 DNA: TGTGCCAGCAGTTTATGGGCAGGACAGGGGGCGGGTCAGCCCCAGCATTTT; CDR3 protein: CASSLWAGQGAGQPQHF
J gene: TRBJ1-2; V gene: TRBV28; clone size: few; D gene: TRBD1; CDR3 DNA: TGTGCCAGCAGATCCCACGGACAGGCTAACTATGGCTACACCTTC; CDR3 protein: CASRSHGQANYGYTF
J gene: TRBJ1-1; V gene: TRBV29-1; clone size: many; D gene: .; CDR3 DNA: TGCAGCGTGACCCCAACCACTGAAGCTTTCTTT; CDR3 protein: CSVTPTTEAFF
J gene: TRBJ1-6; V gene: TRBV5-1; clone size: few; D gene: TRBD1; CDR3 DNA: TGCGCCAGCAGCGCGGACAGGGGGCATGGTAATTCACCCCTCCACTTT; CDR3 protein: CASSADRGHGNSPLHF
J gene: TRBJ2-7; V gene: TRBV10-3; clone size: .; D gene: .; CDR3 DNA: TGTGCCATCAGTCTCCTCGGGTACGAGCAGTACTTC; CDR3 protein: CAISLLGYEQYF
J gene: TRBJ1-6; V gene: TRBV7-9; clone size: .; D gene: TRBD1; CDR3 DNA: TGTGCCAGCAGCCCCCGACAGGGTAATTCACCCCTCCACTTT; CDR3 protein: CASSPRQGNSPLHF
J gene: TRBJ1-3; V gene: TRBV6-5; clone size: many; D gene: .; CDR3 DNA: TGTGCCAGCAGTTCGAAGCCAGACTCGGGAAACACCATATATTTT; CDR3 protein: CASSSKPDSGNTIYF
J gene: TRBJ1-2; V gene: TRBV18; clone size: .; D gene: .; CDR3 DNA: TGTGCCAGCTCCCCCCCCTTCGATCCCTCGACCTATGGCTACACCTTC; CDR3 protein: CASSPPFDPSTYGYTF
J gene: TRBJ1-2; V gene: TRBV6-5; clone size: many; D gene: TRBD1; CDR3 DNA: TGTGCCAGCAATTTCGGGACAGGGTACCGGTATGGCTACACCTTC; CDR3 protein: CASNFGTGYRYGYTF
J gene: TRBJ1-5; V gene: TRBV19; clone size: few; D gene: .; CDR3 DNA: TGTGCCAGTAGTATTTCGCTAAGGACTCAGCCCCAGCATTTT; CDR3 protein: CASSISLRTQPQHF
J gene: TRBJ1-2; V gene: TRBV6-1; clone size: many; D gene: .; CDR3 DNA: TGTGCCAGCAGTGACAGGACAGCCGATGGCTACACCTTC; CDR3 protein: CASSDRTADGYTF
J gene: TRBJ2-7; V gene: TRBV6-4; clone size: many; D gene: .; CDR3 DNA: TGTGCCAGCAGAGCCTCTTGGGGCTGGGAGAGGATCGGCGAGCAGTACTTC; CDR3 protein: CASRASWGWERIGEQYF
J gene: TRBJ1-5; V gene: TRBV18; clone size: many; D gene: .; CDR3 DNA: TGTGCCAGCTCCTCGGTGGGGGATCAGCCCCAGCATTTT; CDR3 protein: CASSSVGDQPQHF
J gene: TRBJ2-7; V gene: TRBV20-1; clone size: few; D gene: TRBD2; CDR3 DNA: TGCAGTGCAAGGACTAGCGGGGGTTCGAGCTCCTACGAGCAGTACTTC; CDR3 protein: CSARTSGGSSSYEQYF
J gene: TRBJ2-5; V gene: TRBV2; clone size: .; D gene: .; CDR3 DNA: TGTGCCAGCAGTGCAAGGCGAGTGATCCAAGAGACCCAGTACTTC; CDR3 protein: CASSARRVIQETQYF
J gene: TRBJ1-2; V gene: TRBV20-1; clone size: many; D gene: .; CDR3 DNA: TGCAGTGCTGTTCGCCTGGGCCATACCTATGGCTACACCTTC; CDR3 protein: CSAVRLGHTYGYTF
J gene: TRBJ1-2; V gene: TRBV29-1; clone size: many; D gene: .; CDR3 DNA: TGCAGCGTTGTTGGAGGGGATGGCTACACCTTC; CDR3 protein: CSVVGGDGYTF
J gene: TRBJ1-2; V gene: TRBV6-5; clone size: many; D gene: TRBD1; CDR3 DNA: TGTGCCAGCAGTACACAAACCGGGACAGGGGGCTATGGCTACACCTTC; CDR3 protein: CASSTQTGTGGYGYTF
J gene: TRBJ1-1; V gene: TRBV5-1; clone size: few; D gene: TRBD1; CDR3 DNA: TGCGCCAGCAGCGGGCCCGGGACAGGGAACACTGAAGCTTTCTTT; CDR3 protein: CASSGPGTGNTEAFF
J gene: TRBJ2-7; V gene: TRBV6-1; clone size: .; D gene: TRBD1; CDR3 DNA: TGTGCCAGCAGTCGGACAGGGGAGTACTACGAGCAGTACTTC; CDR3 protein: CASSRTGEYYEQYF
J gene: TRBJ1-4; V gene: TRBV12-3/TRBV12-4; clone size: .; D gene: .; CDR3 DNA: TGTGCCAGCAGGTTGAGGAATGAAAAACTGTTTTTT; CDR3 protein: CASRLRNEKLFF
J gene: TRBJ1-1; V gene: TRBV20-1; clone size: .; D gene: .; CDR3 DNA: TGCAGTGCTGGCCTCCTAGGGGGGGACACTGAAGCTTTCTTT; CDR3 protein: CSAGLLGGDTEAFF
J gene: TRBJ1-2; V gene: TRBV6-1; clone size: many; D gene: TRBD1; CDR3 DNA: TGTGCCAGCAGCGACAGGGGTGAAGGCTACACCTTC; CDR3 protein: CASSDRGEGYTF
J gene: TRBJ1-3; V gene: TRBV12-3/TRBV12-4; clone size: many; D gene: .; CDR3 DNA: TGTGCCAGCAGTCCTCAGACGATTGGAAACACCATATATTTT; CDR3 protein: CASSPQTIGNTIYF
J gene: TRBJ2-5; V gene: TRBV7-2; clone size: many; D gene: .; CDR3 DNA: TGTGCCAGCAGCTTAGACCCTGGCTTTGGAGAGACCCAGTACTTC; CDR3 protein: CASSLDPGFGETQYF
J gene: TRBJ1-3; V gene: TRBV6-1; clone size: many; D gene: .; CDR3 DNA: TGTGCCAGCAGCCCCAGTACGACAGGAACTGGAAACACCATATATTTT; CDR3 protein: CASSPSTTGTGNTIYF
J gene: TRBJ1-5; V gene: TRBV6-5; clone size: many; D gene: .; CDR3 DNA: TGTGCCAGCATGTCAGCCCATAGCAATCAGCCCCAGCATTTT; CDR3 protein: CASMSAHSNQPQHF
J gene: TRBJ2-6; V gene: TRBV2; clone size: many; D gene: .; CDR3 DNA: TGTGCCAGCCCCCCCGGGGTTGGAGCCAACGTCCTGACTTTC; CDR3 protein: CASPPGVGANVLTF
J gene: TRBJ2-7; V gene: TRBV27; clone size: many; D gene: TRBD1; CDR3 DNA: TGTGCCAGCAGACCCGACAGGGCGCTCTACGAGCAGTACTTC; CDR3 protein: CASRPDRALYEQYF
J gene: TRBJ1-5; V gene: TRBV11-2; clone size: .; D gene: TRBD1; CDR3 DNA: TGTGCCAGCAGCTTAGGGACAGGGACGGGCAATCAGCCCCAGCATTTT; CDR3 protein: CASSLGTGTGNQPQHF
J gene: TRBJ2-2; V gene: TRBV7-8; clone size: .; D gene: TRBD1; CDR3 DNA: TGTGCCAGCAGCTTCACAGGGGGGCTTTACACCGGGGAGCTGTTGTTT; CDR3 protein: CASSFTGGLYTGELLF
J gene: TRBJ1-5; V gene: TRBV14; clone size: many; D gene: .; CDR3 DNA: TGTGCCAGCAGGAAGGCGGACAATCAGCCCCAGCATTTT; CDR3 protein: CASRKADNQPQHF
J gene: TRBJ1-5; V gene: TRBV30; clone size: many; D gene: .; CDR3 DNA: TGTGCCTGGAGTGTACGTAGCAATCAGCCCCAGCATTTT; CDR3 protein: CAWSVRSNQPQHF
J gene: TRBJ1-5; V gene: TRBV6-4; clone size: .; D gene: .; CDR3 DNA: TGTGCCAGCAGTAACCGGATAGATCAAGGGGGCAATCAGCCCCAGCATTTT; CDR3 protein: CASSNRIDQGGNQPQHF
J gene: TRBJ2-2; V gene: TRBV14; clone size: .; D gene: .; CDR3 DNA: TGTGCCAGCAGCCCTGGGGGGAACTCCGGGGAGCTGTTTTTT; CDR3 protein: CASSPGGNSGELFF
J gene: TRBJ2-7; V gene: TRBV27; clone size: .; D gene: .; CDR3 DNA: TGTGCCAGCAGTTTATTGTACGCCTCCTACGAGCAGTACTTC; CDR3 protein: CASSLLYASYEQYF
J gene: TRBJ2-7; V gene: TRBV9; clone size: many; D gene: TRBD1; CDR3 DNA: TGTGCCAGCAGCGCCTTCGAGGGGACAGGGTCCGAGCAGTACTTC; CDR3 protein: CASSAFEGTGSEQYF
J gene: TRBJ2-5; V gene: TRBV4-1; clone size: many; D gene: TRBD2; CDR3 DNA: TGCGCCAGCAGCCAACGGGTAGCGGGGAGTCAAGAGACCCAGTACTTC; CDR3 protein: CASSQRVAGSQETQYF
J gene: TRBJ1-5; V gene: TRBV6-1; clone size: .; D gene: .; CDR3 DNA: TGTGCCAGCAGTGAAGGCAGGGTGAGGTATAGCAATCAGCCCCAGCATTTT; CDR3 protein: CASSEGRVRYSNQPQHF
J gene: TRBJ2-2; V gene: TRBV5-1; clone size: .; D gene: .; CDR3 DNA: TGCGCCAGCAGCTTGGATCTAGCCGACACCGGGGAGCTGTTTTTT; CDR3 protein: CASSLDLADTGELFF
J gene: TRBJ1-1; V gene: TRBV20-1; clone size: many; D gene: .; CDR3 DNA: TGCAGTGCTAGCTTAGATCCGACGGCTGAAGCTTTCTTT; CDR3 protein: CSASLDPTAEAFF